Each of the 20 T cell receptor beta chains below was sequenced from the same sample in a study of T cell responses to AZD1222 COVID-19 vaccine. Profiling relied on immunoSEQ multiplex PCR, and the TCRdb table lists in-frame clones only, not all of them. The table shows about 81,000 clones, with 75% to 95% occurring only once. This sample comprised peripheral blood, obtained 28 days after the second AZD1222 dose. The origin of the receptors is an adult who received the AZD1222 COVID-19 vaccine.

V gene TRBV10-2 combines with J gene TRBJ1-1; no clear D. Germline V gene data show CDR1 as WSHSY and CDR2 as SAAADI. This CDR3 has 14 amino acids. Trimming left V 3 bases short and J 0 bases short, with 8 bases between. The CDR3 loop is CASSDRQMNTEAFF. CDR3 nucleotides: TGCGCCAGCAGTGACCGGCAGATGAACACTGAAGCTTTCTTT.

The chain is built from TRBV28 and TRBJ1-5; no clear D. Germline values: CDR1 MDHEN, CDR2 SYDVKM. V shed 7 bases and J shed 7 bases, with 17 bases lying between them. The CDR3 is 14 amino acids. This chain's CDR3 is CASKGTTNEQPQHF. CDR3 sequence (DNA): TGTGCCAGCAAGGGAACCACGAATGAACAGCCCCAGCATTTT.

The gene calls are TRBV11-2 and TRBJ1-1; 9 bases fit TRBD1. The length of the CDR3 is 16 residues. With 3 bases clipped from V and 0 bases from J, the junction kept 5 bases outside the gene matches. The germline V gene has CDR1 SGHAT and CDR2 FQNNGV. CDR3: CASSFGTGTMNTEAFF. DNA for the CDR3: TGTGCCAGCAGCTTCGGGACAGGGACCATGAACACTGAAGCTTTCTTT.

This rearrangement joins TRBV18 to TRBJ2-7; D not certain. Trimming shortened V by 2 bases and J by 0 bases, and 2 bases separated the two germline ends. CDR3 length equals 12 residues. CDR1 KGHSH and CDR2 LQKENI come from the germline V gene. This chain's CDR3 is CASSPSSYEQYF. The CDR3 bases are TGTGCCAGCTCACCAAGCTCCTACGAGCAGTACTTC.

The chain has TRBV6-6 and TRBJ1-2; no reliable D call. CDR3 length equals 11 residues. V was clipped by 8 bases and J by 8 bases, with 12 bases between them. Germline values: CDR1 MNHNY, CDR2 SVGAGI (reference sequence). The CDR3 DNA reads TGTGCCAGCCGGATAGGAATGGGCTACACCTTC. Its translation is CASRIGMGYTF.

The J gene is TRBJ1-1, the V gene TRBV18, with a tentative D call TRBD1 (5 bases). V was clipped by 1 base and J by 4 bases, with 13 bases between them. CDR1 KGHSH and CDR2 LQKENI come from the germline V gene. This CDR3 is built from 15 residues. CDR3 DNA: TGTGCCAGCTCACCACAGCTCGAAGGGACCACTGAAGCTTTCTTT. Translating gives CASSPQLEGTTEAFF.

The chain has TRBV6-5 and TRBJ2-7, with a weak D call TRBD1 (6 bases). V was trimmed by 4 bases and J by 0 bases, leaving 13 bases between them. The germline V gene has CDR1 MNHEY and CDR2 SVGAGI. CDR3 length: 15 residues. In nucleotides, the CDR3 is TGTGCCAGCAGTTTAGCAGGGGTAAGCTCCTACGAGCAGTACTTC. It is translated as CASSLAGVSSYEQYF.

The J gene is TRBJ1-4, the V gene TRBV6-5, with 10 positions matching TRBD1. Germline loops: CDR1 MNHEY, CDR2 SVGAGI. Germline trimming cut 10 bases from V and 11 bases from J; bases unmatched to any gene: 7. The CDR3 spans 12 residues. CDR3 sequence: CATRQGARKLFF. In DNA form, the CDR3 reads TGTGCCACCCGACAGGGGGCGAGGAAACTGTTTTTT.

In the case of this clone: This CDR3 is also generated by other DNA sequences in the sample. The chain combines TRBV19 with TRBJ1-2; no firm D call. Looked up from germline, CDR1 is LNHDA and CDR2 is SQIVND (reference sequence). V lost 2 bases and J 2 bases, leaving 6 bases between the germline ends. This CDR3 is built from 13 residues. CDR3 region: CASSITENYGYTF. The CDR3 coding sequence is TGTGCCAGTAGTATAACAGAGAACTATGGCTACACCTTC.

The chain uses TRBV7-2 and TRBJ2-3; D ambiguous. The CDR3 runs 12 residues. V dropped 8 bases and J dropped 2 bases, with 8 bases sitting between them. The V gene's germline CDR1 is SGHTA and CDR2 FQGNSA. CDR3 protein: CASGYYTDTQYF. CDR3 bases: TGTGCCAGCGGTTACTACACAGATACGCAGTATTTT.

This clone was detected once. The CDR3 DNA is TGTGCCAGCAGTGAGGCTTTCGGGACTAGCGGGGGGAAGCGGTACTTC. This gives the protein CASSEAFGTSGGKRYF. The chain carries TRBV2 and TRBJ2-5; the match to TRBD2 covers 15 bases. Germline-derived CDR1 and CDR2 are SNHLY and FYNNEI. This CDR3 is 16 amino acids long. The V and J ends lost 3 bases and 13 bases, in that order; junction bases with no gene match: 12.

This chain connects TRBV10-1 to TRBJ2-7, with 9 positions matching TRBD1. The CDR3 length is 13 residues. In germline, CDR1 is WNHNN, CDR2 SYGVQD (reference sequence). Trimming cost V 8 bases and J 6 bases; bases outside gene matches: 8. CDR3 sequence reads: CASSGQGFREQYF. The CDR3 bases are TGCGCCAGCTCGGGACAGGGTTTTCGCGAGCAGTACTTC.

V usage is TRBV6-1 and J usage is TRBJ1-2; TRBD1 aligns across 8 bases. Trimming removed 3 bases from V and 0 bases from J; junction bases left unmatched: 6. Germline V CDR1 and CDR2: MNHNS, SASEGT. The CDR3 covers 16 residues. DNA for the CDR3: TGTGCCAGCAGTGAGCAGGGGGCTTACCCTAACTATGGCTACACCTTC. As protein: CASSEQGAYPNYGYTF.

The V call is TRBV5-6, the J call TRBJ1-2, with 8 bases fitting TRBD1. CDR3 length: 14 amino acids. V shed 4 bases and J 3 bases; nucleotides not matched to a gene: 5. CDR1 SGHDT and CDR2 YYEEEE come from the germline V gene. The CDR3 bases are TGTGCCAGCAGCCCAGGGGGCTGGTACTATGGCTACACCTTC. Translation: CASSPGGWYYGYTF.

The CDR3 loop is CASSSVGMHEQYF. The CDR3, as DNA: TGTGCCAGCAGCTCGGTGGGGATGCACGAGCAGTACTTC. The chain couples TRBV5-4 to TRBJ2-7; D is unresolved. Deletions cut 3 bases from V and 5 bases from J, with 12 bases between. CDR1 and CDR2 (germline): SGHNT, YYREEE (reference sequence). This CDR3 comprises 13 residues.

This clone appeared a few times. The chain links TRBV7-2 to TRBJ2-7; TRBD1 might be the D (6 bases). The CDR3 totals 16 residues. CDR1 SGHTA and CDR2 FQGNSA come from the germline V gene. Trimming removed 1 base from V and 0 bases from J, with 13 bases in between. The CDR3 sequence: CASSLEVGTSSYEQYF. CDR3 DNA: TGTGCCAGCAGCTTAGAAGTTGGGACAAGCTCCTACGAGCAGTACTTC.

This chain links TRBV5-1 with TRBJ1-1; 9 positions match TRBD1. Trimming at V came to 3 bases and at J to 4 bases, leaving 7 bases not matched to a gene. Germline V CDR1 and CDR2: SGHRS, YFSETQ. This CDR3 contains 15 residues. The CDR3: CASSSYSTGGTEAFF. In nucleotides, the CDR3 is TGCGCCAGCAGCTCCTACTCGACAGGGGGCACTGAAGCTTTCTTT. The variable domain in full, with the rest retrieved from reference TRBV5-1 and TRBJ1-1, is KAGVTQTPRYLIKTRGQQVTLSCSPISGHRSVSWYQQTPGQGLQFLFEYFSETQRNKGNFPGRFSGRQFSNSRSEMNVSTLELGDSALYLCASSSYSTGGTEAFFGQGTRLTVV.

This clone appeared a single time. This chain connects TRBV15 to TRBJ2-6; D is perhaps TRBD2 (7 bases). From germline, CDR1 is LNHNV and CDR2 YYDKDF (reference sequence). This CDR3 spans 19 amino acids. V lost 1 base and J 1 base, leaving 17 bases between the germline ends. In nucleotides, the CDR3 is TGTGCCACCAGCAGAGGTTATGGGGGGGCGCCGTCTGGGGCCAACGTCCTGACTTTC. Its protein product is CATSRGYGGAPSGANVLTF. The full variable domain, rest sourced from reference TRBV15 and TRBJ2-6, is DAMVIQNPRYQVTQFGKPVTLSCSQTLNHNVMYWYQQKSSQAPKLLFHYYDKDFNNEADTPDNFQSRRPNTSFCFLDIRSPGLGDTAMYLCATSRGYGGAPSGANVLTFGAGSRLTVL.

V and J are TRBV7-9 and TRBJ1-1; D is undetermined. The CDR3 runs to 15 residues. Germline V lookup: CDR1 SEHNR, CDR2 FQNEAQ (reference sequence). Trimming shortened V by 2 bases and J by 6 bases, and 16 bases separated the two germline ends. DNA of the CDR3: TGTGCCAGCAGCTTATTCAAGGACTCAGGCTCTGAAGCTTTCTTT. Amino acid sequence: CASSLFKDSGSEAFF.

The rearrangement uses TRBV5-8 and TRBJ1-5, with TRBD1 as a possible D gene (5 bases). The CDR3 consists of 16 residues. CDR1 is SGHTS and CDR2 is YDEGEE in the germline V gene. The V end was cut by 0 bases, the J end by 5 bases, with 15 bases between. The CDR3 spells CASSLVGPLRYQPQHF. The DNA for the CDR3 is TGTGCCAGCAGCTTGGTGGGGCCGCTGAGGTATCAGCCCCAGCATTTT.